The source of this TCR beta chain is a study of cytomegalovirus exposure and HLA in healthy donors. Here immunoSEQ multiplex PCR was the method, and the copy in TCRdb shows in-frame clones only, minus some. Found here are over 100,000 clones, around 89% of them singletons; the top ten hold under 6.5%. The specimen was PBMCs. The sequence was collected from a woman aged 18-35 years in good health and CMV-seropositive.

The chain's CDR3 is CASYPAASLGGYGYTF. Here the CDR3 DNA reads TGTGCCAGCTACCCGGCCGCCTCGTTAGGGGGCTATGGCTACACCTTC. The chain carries TRBV7-9 and TRBJ1-2, with D possibly matching TRBD1 (6 bases). V lost 8 bases and J 4 bases, leaving 23 bases between the germline ends. CDR1 and CDR2 from the germline V gene are SEHNR and FQNEAQ (reference sequence). CDR3 length equals 16 residues.